Listed below are T cell receptor beta chains from one sample, sequenced in a study of T cell responses to AZD1222 COVID-19 vaccine. Repertoires were generated with immunoSEQ multiplex PCR, while TCRdb's copy carries only in-frame clones and drops some. This sample carries roughly 120,000 clones, approximately 83% of them seen once, and the ten largest clones take 1.5% to 2%. Sequencing used peripheral blood, obtained on day 0 of AZD1222 vaccination. These receptor sequences come from an adult in good health. Each CDR3 is given with its conserved first and last residue. The order of the fields is clone size, D gene, J gene, V gene, CDR3 DNA, CDR3 protein. D genes are given only for firm matches. A row's size may be missing; if present it is once, few, many or a size class.

clone size: -; D gene: -; J gene: TRBJ2-2; V gene: TRBV5-1; CDR3 DNA: TGCGCCAGCAGCTTGGCCTCCACCCTTAGCGGGGAGCTGTTTTTT; CDR3 protein: CASSLASTLSGELFF
clone size: -; D gene: TRBD1; J gene: TRBJ2-7; V gene: TRBV5-8; CDR3 DNA: TGTGCCAGCAGCTTGGAATTACAGGGGGGATACGAGCAGTACTTC; CDR3 protein: CASSLELQGGYEQYF
clone size: -; D gene: TRBD1; J gene: TRBJ1-2; V gene: TRBV5-1; CDR3 DNA: TGCGCCAGCAGCTTGGGAATCAGGGGGATGCATGGCTACACCTTC; CDR3 protein: CASSLGIRGMHGYTF
clone size: few; D gene: -; J gene: TRBJ2-2; V gene: TRBV2; CDR3 DNA: TGTGCCAGCACCCCTGAGGGACAAACGAACACCGGGGAGCTGTTTTTT; CDR3 protein: CASTPEGQTNTGELFF
clone size: -; D gene: -; J gene: TRBJ1-4; V gene: TRBV5-1; CDR3 DNA: TGCGCCAGCAGCTTGGACACGGAACAAAAACTGTTTTTT; CDR3 protein: CASSLDTEQKLFF
clone size: few; D gene: -; J gene: TRBJ1-5; V gene: TRBV19; CDR3 DNA: TGTGCCAGTAGTATTTGGTCGGGGGTGAGTCAGCCCCAGCATTTT; CDR3 protein: CASSIWSGVSQPQHF
clone size: -; D gene: TRBD2; J gene: TRBJ2-3; V gene: TRBV19; CDR3 DNA: TGTGCCAGTAGTATAGTTAGCGGGGCCACAGATACGCAGTATTTT; CDR3 protein: CASSIVSGATDTQYF
clone size: -; D gene: -; J gene: TRBJ2-7; V gene: TRBV27; CDR3 DNA: TGTGCCAGCAGTTTCTCAGGCTACGAGCAGTACTTC; CDR3 protein: CASSFSGYEQYF
clone size: -; D gene: -; J gene: TRBJ2-1; V gene: TRBV13; CDR3 DNA: TGTGCCAGCAGCTCCCGGTTGAGCTCCTACAATGAGCAGTTCTTC; CDR3 protein: CASSSRLSSYNEQFF
clone size: -; D gene: -; J gene: TRBJ1-1; V gene: TRBV6-5; CDR3 DNA: TGTGCCAGCAGTTACTCGGTCCTAGCGATGAACACTGAAGCTTTCTTT; CDR3 protein: CASSYSVLAMNTEAFF